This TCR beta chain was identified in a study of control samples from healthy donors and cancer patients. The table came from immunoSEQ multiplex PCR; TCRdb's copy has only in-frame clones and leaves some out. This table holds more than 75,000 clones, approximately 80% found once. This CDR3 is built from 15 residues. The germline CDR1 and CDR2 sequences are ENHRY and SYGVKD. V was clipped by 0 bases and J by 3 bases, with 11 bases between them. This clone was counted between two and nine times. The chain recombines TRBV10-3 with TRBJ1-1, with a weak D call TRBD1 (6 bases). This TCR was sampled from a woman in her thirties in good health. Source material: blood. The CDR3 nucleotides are TGTGCCATCAGTGAGTCGTCGGACAGATACACTGAAGCTTTCTTT. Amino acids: CAISESSDRYTEAFF.